This T cell receptor beta chain originates from a study of blood T cell repertoires in COVID-19. Original processing notes: Estimates of nucleated cell counts were drawn from the amplification of reference gene primers. Profiled with immunoSEQ multiplex PCR; TCRdb holds only in-frame clones, not every one. V and J calls and clone size are those listed in that table; D and trimming were worked out from the DNA. The data show about 110,000 clones, about two thirds seen once. Germline values: CDR1 SNHLY, CDR2 FYNNEI. The length of the CDR3 is 14 residues. V trimming: 10 bases; J trimming: 5 bases; junction bases outside the gene matches: 9. Only a few counts were recorded for this clone.

The TCR comes from a human donor with acute or convalescent COVID-19. The donor label of this sample is uncertain. Sequenced input: peripheral blood. This rearrangement joins TRBV2 to TRBJ1-4; 8 bases line up with TRBD1. This CDR3 reads CATNEDRVNEKLFF. CDR3 sequence (DNA): TGTGCCACAAACGAGGACAGGGTAAATGAAAAACTGTTTTTT.